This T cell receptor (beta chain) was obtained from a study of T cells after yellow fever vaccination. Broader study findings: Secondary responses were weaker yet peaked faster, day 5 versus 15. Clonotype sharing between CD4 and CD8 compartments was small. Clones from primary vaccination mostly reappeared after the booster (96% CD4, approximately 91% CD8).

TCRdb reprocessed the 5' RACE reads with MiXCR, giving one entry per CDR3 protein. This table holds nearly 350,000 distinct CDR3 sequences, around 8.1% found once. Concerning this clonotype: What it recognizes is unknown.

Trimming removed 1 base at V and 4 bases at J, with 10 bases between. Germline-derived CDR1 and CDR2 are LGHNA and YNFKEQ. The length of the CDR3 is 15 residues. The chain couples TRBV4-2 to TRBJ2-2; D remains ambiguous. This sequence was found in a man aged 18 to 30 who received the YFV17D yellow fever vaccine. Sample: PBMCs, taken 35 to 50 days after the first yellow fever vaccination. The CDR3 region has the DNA TGTGCCAGCAGCCAAGTGAATCTGGTCACCGGGGAGCTGTTTTTT. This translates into CASSQVNLVTGELFF.